This T cell receptor (beta chain) was documented in a study of blood T cell repertoires in COVID-19 (dated by TCRdb to 2018 to 2021). A note on the overall study: Samples covering the acute and convalescent phases of COVID-19 were provided by collaborators in the United States, Italy and Spain. The material from the prospective study consisted of cDNA or gDNA derived from T cells, B-cell-depleted T cells, or PBMCs. The dataset comprised deeply sampled blood TCRbeta repertoires from subjects exposed to, actively infected with, or recovered from COVID-19. The repertoires were released in a freely available public database intended as a resource for research on the immune response to SARS-CoV-2. The samples were drawn from the first 160 participants of the ongoing ImmuneRACE study and from over a thousand subjects provided by 6 global collaborators. A de-identified subject ID, COVID-19 status, age in years and sex were almost always included in the sample metadata. Where available, HLA class I and class II types were taken from metadata supplied by the sample provider and were not determined by assay-based typing. Overall results and qualifications from the work: Clinical and demographic metadata were provided uncurated, with the amount varying by source and participant.

The immunoSEQ Assay, a bias-controlled multiplex PCR, was used to amplify TCRbeta CDR3 regions from genomic DNA. As for how the authors treated the data: The number of nucleated cells in each sample was estimated by amplification of reference gene primers within the assay. To quantify the absolute abundance of each unique TCRbeta CDR3 rearrangement, sequence reads were collapsed and filtered. For each sample, productive Simpson clonality was calculated as the square root of Simpson's diversity index across productive rearrangements. Entries here come from immuneACCESS through TCRdb and include only in-frame sequences with V and J called. Some clones fail to appear in such tables; in the studies checked, an unresolved V gene covers under half of the shortfall, and the cause of the remainder is unknown. V, J and clone size reflect that table, while D and trimming were determined from the DNA. The sample records approximately 74,000 clones, roughly 86% of which are singletons. 1.9% of the sample lies in the top ten.

The collaborating institutions used their own protocols to collect whole blood in K2EDTA tubes. For TCRbeta analysis, collaborators shipped samples in one of three forms: frozen whole blood, isolated PBMCs, or DNA extracted from either of those sample types. Details on this clone: The antigen this receptor binds is unknown. No clone much larger than this one lies a single base away; base qualities are absent.

V trim: 9 bases; J trim: 5 bases; unmatched bases: 14. Taken from the germline V gene, the CDR1 and CDR2 loops are MNHEY and SVGAGI. From cysteine to phenylalanine, the CDR3 is 15 amino acids long. Only the CDR3 portion is preserved as DNA: 45 bases, with reading frame beginning at the first base. The sequence was obtained from a woman aged 55-70 years with acute or convalescent COVID-19. Material: peripheral blood. The chain joins TRBV6-5 to TRBJ2-5, with TRBD2 identical over 8 junction bases. The encoded CDR3 is CASNPGGSLRETQYF. At the DNA level, the sequence is TGTGCCAGTAACCCGGGGGGGAGTTTGAGGGAGACCCAGTACTTC.